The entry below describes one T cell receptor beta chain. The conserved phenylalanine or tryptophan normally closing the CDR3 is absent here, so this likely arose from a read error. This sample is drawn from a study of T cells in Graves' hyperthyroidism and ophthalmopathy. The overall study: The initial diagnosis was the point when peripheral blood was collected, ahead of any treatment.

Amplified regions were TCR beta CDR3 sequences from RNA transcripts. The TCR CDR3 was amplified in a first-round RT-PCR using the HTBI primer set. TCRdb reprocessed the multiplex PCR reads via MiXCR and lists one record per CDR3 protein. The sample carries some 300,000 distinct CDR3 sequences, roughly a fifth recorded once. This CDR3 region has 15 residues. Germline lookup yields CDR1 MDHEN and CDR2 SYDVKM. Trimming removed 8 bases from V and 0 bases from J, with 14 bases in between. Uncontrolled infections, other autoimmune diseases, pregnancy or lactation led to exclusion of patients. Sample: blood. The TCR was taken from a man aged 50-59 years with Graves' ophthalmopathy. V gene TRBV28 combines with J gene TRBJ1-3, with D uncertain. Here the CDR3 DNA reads TGTGCCAGCGCCTTGGGGTCGTCCTCTGGAAACACCATATATTCT. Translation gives CASALGSSSGNTIYS.